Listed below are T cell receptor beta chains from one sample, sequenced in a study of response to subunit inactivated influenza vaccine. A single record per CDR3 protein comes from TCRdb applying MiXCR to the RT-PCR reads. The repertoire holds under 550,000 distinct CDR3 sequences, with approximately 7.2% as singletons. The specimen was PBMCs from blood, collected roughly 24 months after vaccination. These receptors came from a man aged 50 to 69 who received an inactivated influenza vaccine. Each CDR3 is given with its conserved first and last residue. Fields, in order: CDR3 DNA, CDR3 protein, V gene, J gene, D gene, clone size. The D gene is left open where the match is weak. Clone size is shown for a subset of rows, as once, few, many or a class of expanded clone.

DNA: TGTGCCAGCAGTCTTAGCGGGAGCGGGGGAGAGACCCAGTACTTC; CDR3: CASSLSGSGGETQYF; V: TRBV9; J: TRBJ2-5; D: TRBD2; size: few
DNA: TGTGCCAGCAGTGAGGGGCAGGGGGACACCGGGGAGCTGTTTTTT; CDR3: CASSEGQGDTGELFF; V: TRBV25-1; J: TRBJ2-2; D: TRBD1; size: few
DNA: TGTGCCAGCAGTGACCAGGGAGGCGCCGGGGAGCTGTTTTTT; CDR3: CASSDQGGAGELFF; V: TRBV2; J: TRBJ2-2; D: NA; size: many
DNA: TGTGCCAGCAGCTCCCGGACAGGGGCGGACACCGGGGAGCTGTTTTTT; CDR3: CASSSRTGADTGELFF; V: TRBV7-9; J: TRBJ2-2; D: TRBD1; size: NA
DNA: TGCAGTGGTAGAGGTAATAGCAATCAGCCCCAGCATTTT; CDR3: CSGRGNSNQPQHF; V: TRBV20-1; J: TRBJ1-5; D: NA; size: many
DNA: TGTGCCAGCAGTGACCTTTTTGGGGACCGCTTCTCCTACGAGCAGTACTTC; CDR3: CASSDLFGDRFSYEQYF; V: TRBV2; J: TRBJ2-7; D: NA; size: NA
DNA: TGTGCCAGCAGTGAATCAGACGGGGGGCCTAACTATGGCTACACCTTC; CDR3: CASSESDGGPNYGYTF; V: TRBV25-1; J: TRBJ1-2; D: NA; size: many
DNA: TGCAGCGTCGAAGGACTAGCTTACAATGAGCAGTTCTTC; CDR3: CSVEGLAYNEQFF; V: TRBV29-1; J: TRBJ2-1; D: TRBD2; size: many
DNA: TGTGCCATCAGGGCGGAGGGACCCTATAATTCACCCCTCCACTTT; CDR3: CAIRAEGPYNSPLHF; V: TRBV10-3; J: TRBJ1-6; D: NA; size: few
DNA: TGTGCCAGCAGCTTAAGCCTAGCGGGAAATGAGCAGTTCTTC; CDR3: CASSLSLAGNEQFF; V: TRBV7-9; J: TRBJ2-1; D: TRBD2; size: NA
DNA: TGTGCGAGCTGGGACACGACCCGCAATGAGCAGTTCTTC; CDR3: CASWDTTRNEQFF; V: TRBV12-3/TRBV12-4; J: TRBJ2-1; D: NA; size: few
DNA: TGCGCCAGCAGCTTTCCGGCGGAGACCCGGTACTTC; CDR3: CASSFPAETRYF; V: TRBV5-1; J: TRBJ2-5; D: NA; size: NA
DNA: TGCAGTGCTAGGGAAAGCCACGGGACAGGGTACAATGAGCAGTTCTTC; CDR3: CSARESHGTGYNEQFF; V: TRBV20-1; J: TRBJ2-1; D: TRBD1; size: NA
DNA: TGCGCCAGCAGCTTAGGAGGCGGAGGGGCAGATACGCAGTATTTT; CDR3: CASSLGGGGADTQYF; V: TRBV5-1; J: TRBJ2-3; D: NA; size: few
DNA: TGTGCCAGCAGCCCCCGGACAGGGAGCGAAAATGAGCAGTTCTTC; CDR3: CASSPRTGSENEQFF; V: TRBV7-9; J: TRBJ2-1; D: TRBD1; size: many
DNA: TGTGCCAGCACAATTCGTGGGGGAGATACGCAGTATTTT; CDR3: CASTIRGGDTQYF; V: TRBV11-1; J: TRBJ2-3; D: NA; size: NA
DNA: TGCAGTGCTAGGCCCGGGACAGGGGTTTTCGAGCAGTACTTC; CDR3: CSARPGTGVFEQYF; V: TRBV20-1; J: TRBJ2-7; D: TRBD1; size: few
DNA: TGTGCCAGCAGCTTCGCCGGGTACGGCGGGGAGCTGTTTTTT; CDR3: CASSFAGYGGELFF; V: TRBV11-2; J: TRBJ2-2; D: NA; size: NA
DNA: TGTGCCATCAGTGAAGGAGGCGAAAAACTGTTTTTT; CDR3: CAISEGGEKLFF; V: TRBV10-3; J: TRBJ1-4; D: NA; size: few
DNA: TGCGCCAGCAGCTTGGAACCGGGGACAGCCTCCTACGAGCAGTACTTC; CDR3: CASSLEPGTASYEQYF; V: TRBV5-1; J: TRBJ2-7; D: TRBD1; size: NA
DNA: TGTGCCAGCAGCTTGACAGATTCCTACAATGAGCAGTTCTTC; CDR3: CASSLTDSYNEQFF; V: TRBV5-5; J: TRBJ2-1; D: NA; size: many
DNA: TGTGCCAGCAGCCAAGATGGGACAGGGACCCTTCGGGAGCAGTTCTTC; CDR3: CASSQDGTGTLREQFF; V: TRBV4-2; J: TRBJ2-1; D: TRBD1; size: NA
DNA: TGCAGTGCTAGCCCGCCAGGGATCTACAATGAGCAGTTCTTC; CDR3: CSASPPGIYNEQFF; V: TRBV20-1; J: TRBJ2-1; D: NA; size: NA
DNA: TGTGCCAGCTCGGGACTGGAGAGTTACGAGCAGTACTTC; CDR3: CASSGLESYEQYF; V: TRBV12-3/TRBV12-4; J: TRBJ2-7; D: NA; size: many
DNA: TGCGCCAGCAGCACCCGACAGGGAATGCCCACCGGGGAGCTGTTTTTT; CDR3: CASSTRQGMPTGELFF; V: TRBV5-1; J: TRBJ2-2; D: TRBD1; size: NA
DNA: TGCAGTGCGGTGGGTCTCACCGGGGAGCTGTTTTTT; CDR3: CSAVGLTGELFF; V: TRBV20-1; J: TRBJ2-2; D: NA; size: NA
DNA: TGTGCCAGCACCTGGGAAAGCTCCTACAATGAGCAGTTCTTC; CDR3: CASTWESSYNEQFF; V: TRBV28; J: TRBJ2-1; D: NA; size: many
DNA: TGTGCCACCAGTGACTTGGACAGGGAAGAAGAGACCCAGTACTTC; CDR3: CATSDLDREEETQYF; V: TRBV24-1; J: TRBJ2-5; D: TRBD1; size: few
DNA: TGTGCCAGCACTAAAGGGAGGGGGCTCCGGGGAGAGCAGTACTTC; CDR3: CASTKGRGLRGEQYF; V: TRBV6-1; J: TRBJ2-7; D: NA; size: NA
DNA: TGCAGTGCTAGACTTGCGGACAGGTTCGAAGAGACCCAGTACTTC; CDR3: CSARLADRFEETQYF; V: TRBV20-1; J: TRBJ2-5; D: TRBD1; size: many
DNA: TGCAGCGTTGGTTTTAGCGGGAGAGGGGGAGAGACCCAGTACTTC; CDR3: CSVGFSGRGGETQYF; V: TRBV29-1; J: TRBJ2-5; D: TRBD2; size: many
DNA: TGTGCCAGCAGCTTAGCCGACAGGGGGCTAGCGGGGCGCTCCTACAATGAGCAGTTCTTC; CDR3: CASSLADRGLAGRSYNEQFF; V: TRBV7-8; J: TRBJ2-1; D: NA; size: few
DNA: TGTGCCAGCAGCTTAGAGCGGCAGACCCAGTACTTC; CDR3: CASSLERQTQYF; V: TRBV7-2; J: TRBJ2-5; D: NA; size: many
DNA: TGCAGCTTCGGACAGAGCTCCTACGAGCAGTACTTC; CDR3: CSFGQSSYEQYF; V: TRBV29-1; J: TRBJ2-7; D: NA; size: few
DNA: TGCAGTGCTAGATCTGCGGGGGCAACTAATGAAAAACTGTTTTTT; CDR3: CSARSAGATNEKLFF; V: TRBV20-1; J: TRBJ1-4; D: NA; size: NA
DNA: TGTGCCAGCAGTTTCCGCCCGTCGACAGAGAATTCACCCCTCCACTTT; CDR3: CASSFRPSTENSPLHF; V: TRBV27; J: TRBJ1-6; D: NA; size: many
DNA: TGCGCCAGCAGCTTGCTTGGGGTTAATGAGCAGTTCTTC; CDR3: CASSLLGVNEQFF; V: TRBV5-1; J: TRBJ2-1; D: NA; size: many
DNA: TGTGCCAGCAGTCAAAGATTGGGACAGGGAAACACCGGGGAGCTGTTTTTT; CDR3: CASSQRLGQGNTGELFF; V: TRBV11-1; J: TRBJ2-2; D: TRBD1; size: few
DNA: TGTGCCAGCAGCCACCGGAACGGGGATACGCAGTATTTT; CDR3: CASSHRNGDTQYF; V: TRBV3-1; J: TRBJ2-3; D: NA; size: NA
DNA: TGCGCCAGCAGCTTGGATCTAGCAGGTTACTACGAGCAGTACTTC; CDR3: CASSLDLAGYYEQYF; V: TRBV5-1; J: TRBJ2-7; D: NA; size: NA
DNA: TGTGCCACCAGCAGAGATTCGGGACTAGCGGGGGTAAGGAATGAGCAGTTCTTC; CDR3: CATSRDSGLAGVRNEQFF; V: TRBV15; J: TRBJ2-1; D: TRBD2; size: NA